A selection of T cell receptor beta chains follows, all from one sample in a study of relationships among human T cell subsets. A single record per CDR3 protein comes from TCRdb applying MiXCR to the multiplex PCR reads. This sample has 3,000 to 4,000 distinct CDR3 sequences, with about 53% found just once. Input material: CD4+ Th2 cells sorted from blood. Receptors were obtained from a man aged 35 to 55 in good health. The CDR3 runs from the conserved cysteine through the conserved F or W. The D gene is left open where the match is weak. Size is stated for part of the rows, as once, few or many counts, or as a class when the clone is expanded.

TRBD2	TRBV7-9	16	few	TRBJ2-3	CASSKGASGRARAQYF	TGTGCCAGCAGCAAAGGGGCTAGCGGGAGGGCCCGGGCGCAGTATTTT
NA	TRBV4-2	15	NA	TRBJ2-7	CASSQERRGIHEQYF	TGTGCCAGCAGCCAAGAAAGGCGAGGAATCCACGAGCAGTACTTC
NA	TRBV20-1	14	few	TRBJ2-3	CSARGPGRTDTQYF	TGCAGTGCTAGAGGCCCAGGACGCACAGATACGCAGTATTTT
NA	TRBV11-2	14	NA	TRBJ1-1	CASSLLPRNTEAFF	TGTGCCAGCAGCTTACTTCCCCGGAACACCGAAGCTTTCTTT
NA	TRBV27	15	NA	TRBJ2-7	CASSLSGHPPYEQYF	TGTGCCAGCAGTTTATCTGGCCACCCGCCCTACGAGCAGTACTTC
TRBD2	TRBV14	15	large	TRBJ2-1	CASSRTSGRGPEQFF	TGTGCCAGCAGCCGGACTAGCGGGAGGGGTCCTGAGCAGTTCTTC
TRBD1	TRBV5-8	14	few	TRBJ1-6	CASRAGQGGSPLHF	TGTGCCAGCAGGGCGGGACAGGGGGGATCACCCCTCCACTTT
TRBD1	TRBV5-1	15	NA	TRBJ2-1	CASSLVTGVGDEQFF	TGCGCCAGCAGCTTAGTCACAGGGGTGGGCGATGAGCAGTTCTTC
TRBD2	TRBV11-2	17	large	TRBJ2-4	CASSSKAGGLAKNIQYF	TGTGCCAGCAGCTCCAAAGCGGGAGGGCTAGCCAAAAACATTCAGTACTTC
TRBD1	TRBV7-9	13	NA	TRBJ1-1	CASSLTGDTEAFF	TGTGCCAGCAGCTTAACAGGGGACACTGAAGCTTTCTTT
TRBD1	TRBV5-1	14	NA	TRBJ2-5	CASSPGQIQETQYF	TGCGCCAGCAGCCCGGGACAGATCCAAGAGACCCAGTACTTC
NA	TRBV6-5	17	once	TRBJ2-7	CASSYSPSTGIFYEQYF	TGTGCCAGCAGTTACTCCCCGAGCACCGGGATTTTCTACGAGCAGTACTTC
TRBD1	TRBV30	14	few	TRBJ1-5	CAWSTGTGGQPQHF	TGTGCCTGGTCGACCGGGACAGGGGGGCAGCCCCAGCATTTT
NA	TRBV6-1	15	NA	TRBJ1-1	CASSESSGQSTEAFF	TGTGCCAGCAGTGAAAGCTCAGGTCAATCGACTGAAGCTTTCTTT
TRBD1	TRBV4-1	18	NA	TRBJ2-1	CASSPPLDTGQTYNEQFF	TGCGCCAGCAGCCCGCCCCTTGACACGGGACAGACCTACAATGAGCAGTTCTTC
TRBD1	TRBV6-5	15	NA	TRBJ2-1	CASSYGTGISDEQFF	TGTGCCAGCAGTTACGGGACAGGAATAAGCGATGAGCAGTTCTTC
NA	TRBV25-1	15	NA	TRBJ2-7	CASSEQVGSSYEQYF	TGTGCCAGCAGTGAACAGGTCGGGAGCTCCTACGAGCAGTACTTC
TRBD1	TRBV27	15	NA	TRBJ2-7	CASRRDRASSYEQYF	TGTGCCAGCAGACGGGACAGGGCATCCTCCTACGAGCAGTACTTC
NA	TRBV27	14	few	TRBJ1-6	CASSTTGYNSPLHF	TGTGCCAGCAGCACGACAGGCTATAATTCACCCCTCCACTTT
NA	TRBV28	14	NA	TRBJ1-5	CASSLAGGSQPQHF	TGTGCCAGCAGCTTAGCCGGGGGCAGTCAGCCCCAGCATTTT
TRBD2	TRBV10-3	14	NA	TRBJ2-1	CASRGAPSYNEQFF	TGTGCCTCGCGGGGGGCCCCCTCCTACAATGAGCAGTTCTTC
NA	TRBV30	14	few	TRBJ2-6	CAWRVLSGANVLTF	TGTGCCTGGAGGGTACTCTCTGGGGCCAACGTCCTGACTTTC
NA	TRBV6-6	13	few	TRBJ2-1	CASSGRWDNEQFF	TGTGCCAGCTCGGGGAGATGGGACAATGAGCAGTTCTTC
NA	TRBV28	13	NA	TRBJ2-5	CASSYGAWETQYF	TGTGCCAGCAGCTACGGCGCTTGGGAGACCCAGTACTTC
NA	TRBV7-8	15	NA	TRBJ1-1	CASSLGQAKNTEAFF	TGTGCCAGCAGCTTAGGACAGGCTAAGAACACTGAAGCTTTCTTT
TRBD1	TRBV7-9	14	NA	TRBJ2-7	CASSPGTGGYEQYF	TGTGCCAGCAGCCCCGGGACAGGGGGCTACGAGCAGTACTTC
NA	TRBV30	12	few	TRBJ1-1	CAWTGMNTEAFF	TGTGCCTGGACAGGGATGAACACTGAAGCTTTCTTT
NA	TRBV12-3/TRBV12-4	13	once	TRBJ1-5	CASSFWSDQPQHF	TGTGCCAGCAGTTTTTGGTCAGATCAGCCCCAGCATTTT
NA	TRBV30	14	NA	TRBJ2-5	CAWSEDTLGETQYF	TGTGCCTGGAGTGAGGACACCCTAGGTGAGACCCAGTACTTC
NA	TRBV29-1	12	few	TRBJ2-3	CSVEQGTDTQYF	TGCAGCGTCGAACAGGGCACAGATACGCAGTATTTT
NA	TRBV6-1	14	NA	TRBJ2-7	CASSEGAASYEQYF	TGTGCCAGCAGTGAAGGGGCTGCCAGCTACGAGCAGTACTTC
NA	TRBV20-1	10	NA	TRBJ2-3	CSASLDTQYF	TGCAGTGCTAGTCTGGATACGCAGTATTTT
TRBD2	TRBV20-1	15	NA	TRBJ2-1	CSAIRTSGRDNEQFF	TGCAGTGCTATTCGGACTAGCGGGAGGGACAATGAGCAGTTCTTC
NA	TRBV27	15	few	TRBJ2-1	CASSLRPRGKNEQFF	TGTGCCAGCAGTTTACGGCCTAGGGGGAAGAATGAGCAGTTCTTC
NA	TRBV12-3/TRBV12-4	14	NA	TRBJ2-7	CASSPEGSIYEQYF	TGTGCCAGCAGTCCGGAGGGTTCGATCTACGAGCAGTACTTC
NA	TRBV6-6	13	NA	TRBJ2-1	CASTNNVYNEQFF	TGTGCCAGCACCAACAACGTATACAATGAGCAGTTCTTC
NA	TRBV10-3	15	large	TRBJ1-5	CAISEAGNSNQPQHF	TGTGCCATCAGTGAGGCAGGGAATAGCAATCAGCCCCAGCATTTT
TRBD2	TRBV20-1	14	NA	TRBJ2-1	CSAPTSGTHNEQFF	TGCAGTGCCCCGACTAGCGGGACTCACAATGAGCAGTTCTTC
NA	TRBV6-6	15	few	TRBJ2-5	CASSSQGSYQETQYF	TGTGCCAGCAGTTCACAGGGTTCGTACCAAGAGACCCAGTACTTC
TRBD2	TRBV4-1	16	NA	TRBJ2-3	CASSRETSGLTDTQYF	TGCGCCAGCAGCCGCGAGACTAGCGGACTTACAGATACGCAGTATTTT
NA	TRBV10-3	12	NA	TRBJ2-7	CAISESGWEQYF	TGTGCCATCAGTGAGTCTGGGTGGGAGCAGTACTTC
NA	TRBV11-2	13	few	TRBJ2-6	CASSLSGANVLTF	TGTGCCAGCAGCCTCTCTGGGGCCAACGTCCTGACTTTC
NA	TRBV20-1	13	NA	TRBJ2-7	CSASPTRRNEQYF	TGCAGTGCGTCGCCGACTAGGAGGAACGAGCAGTACTTC
NA	TRBV30	15	few	TRBJ1-3	CAWSTRGGPGNTIYF	TGTGCCTGGAGTACCAGAGGAGGTCCTGGAAACACCATATATTTT
NA	TRBV10-3	15	few	TRBJ2-7	CATIRELSLSYEQYF	TGTGCCACCATCCGGGAACTTTCTCTCTCCTACGAGCAGTACTTC
NA	TRBV10-3	13	NA	TRBJ1-1	CAIRAGEDTEAFF	TGTGCCATCAGAGCGGGGGAGGACACTGAAGCTTTCTTT